This T cell receptor beta chain originates from a study of T cell repertoires in cytomegalovirus infection. The CDR3 has 11 amino acids. Trimming took off 6 bases at V and 15 bases at J, with 12 bases between the two ends. TCRdb processed the reads anew with MiXCR; each CDR3 protein has one entry. The sample includes 150,000 to 200,000 distinct CDR3 sequences, approximately 28% of them seen just once. Sample: PBMCs. The V call is TRBV12-3 or TRBV12-4, the J call TRBJ1-6; D remains unclear. The receptor was derived from a human donor in good health (CMV status not recorded). Some clones in this sample may be carry-over from other donors' samples. The CDR3 DNA is TGTGCCAGCAGCTCTTCCGGGGTCCTCCACTTT. It codes for CASSSSGVLHF.